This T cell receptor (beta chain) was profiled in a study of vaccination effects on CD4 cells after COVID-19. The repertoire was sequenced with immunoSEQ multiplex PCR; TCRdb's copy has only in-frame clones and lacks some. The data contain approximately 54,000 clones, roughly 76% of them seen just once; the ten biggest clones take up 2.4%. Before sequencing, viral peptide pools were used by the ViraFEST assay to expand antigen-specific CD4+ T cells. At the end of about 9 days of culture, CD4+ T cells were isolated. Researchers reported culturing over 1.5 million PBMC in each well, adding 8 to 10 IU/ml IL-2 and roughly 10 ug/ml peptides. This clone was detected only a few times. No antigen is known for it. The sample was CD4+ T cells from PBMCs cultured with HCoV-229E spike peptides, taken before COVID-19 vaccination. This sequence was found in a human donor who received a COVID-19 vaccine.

In nucleotides, the CDR3 is TGTGCCAGCAGTTACCGGACGGTCAACACCGGGGAGCTGTTTTTT. Encoded protein: CASSYRTVNTGELFF. The J gene is TRBJ2-2, the V gene TRBV6-2 or TRBV6-3; unclear D gene. Between the trimmed V and J ends, which lost 2 bases and 2 bases, there was a span of 9 bases. Germline V gives CDR1 MNHEY, CDR2 SVGEGT. The CDR3 sequence is 15 residues long.